The T cell receptor (beta chain) under discussion was sequenced for a study of CXCR3-negative and CXCR3-positive naive CD8 T cells. About the research overall: Each library held about 1.5 +/- 0.3 million TRB reads, 130 million to 150 million in total.

Overall study findings and caveats: Similar TRBV-TRBJ usage characterized naive CXCR3-negative and CXCR3-positive cells; memory cells differed. High diversity, comparable across both naive subsets, contrasted with much lower diversity in memory CD8+ cells.

Through 5' RACE with UMI labels, the TRB cDNA libraries were prepared. TCRdb re-called the 5' RACE reads and catalogs CDR3 proteins one per entry, DNA excluded. This sample's table reports fewer than 60,000 distinct CDR3 sequences. The V gene's germline CDR1 is SGHTA and CDR2 FQGNSA. There are 14 residues in the CDR3. Notes on this clonotype: Its specificity is not known.

Sorts that each held over 250,000 cells were run in triplicate for every CD8+ T cell subset. The sample consisted of memory CD8+ T cells from blood. This receptor was identified in a human donor in good health. Some clones in this sample may be carry-over from other donors' samples. J is TRBJ1-4 and V is TRBV7-2. CDR3 amino acids: CASTDWPGGEKLFF.